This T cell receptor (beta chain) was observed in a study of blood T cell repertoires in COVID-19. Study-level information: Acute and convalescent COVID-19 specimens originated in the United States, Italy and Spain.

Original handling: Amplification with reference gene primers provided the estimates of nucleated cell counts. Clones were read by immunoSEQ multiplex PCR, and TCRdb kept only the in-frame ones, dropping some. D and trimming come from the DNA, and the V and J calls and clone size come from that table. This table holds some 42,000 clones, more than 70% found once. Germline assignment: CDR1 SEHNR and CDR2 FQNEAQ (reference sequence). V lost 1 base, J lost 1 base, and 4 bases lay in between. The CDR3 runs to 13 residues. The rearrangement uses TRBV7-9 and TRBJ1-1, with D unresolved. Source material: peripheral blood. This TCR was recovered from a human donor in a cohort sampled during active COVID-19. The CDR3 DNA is TGTGCCAGCAGCTTAGACAGGAACACTGAAGCTTTCTTT. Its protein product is CASSLDRNTEAFF.